The 6 T cell receptor beta chains presented below share a single source sample, sequenced in a study of patients and donors after allogeneic stem cell transplantation. A single record per CDR3 protein comes from TCRdb applying MiXCR to the RT-PCR reads. The table lists about 230,000 distinct CDR3 sequences, roughly an eighth of them singletons. The specimen was blood, either unsorted or a sorted T cell fraction (not recorded which). These receptors were obtained from a human donor who was either an allogeneic HSCT recipient or a stem cell or donor lymphocyte infusion donor (not recorded which). It is not recorded whose cells these are; they may come from a transplant donor.

The chain recombines TRBV9 with TRBJ2-7; D unclear. The germline V gene has CDR1 SGDLS and CDR2 YYNGEE. V lost 2 bases to trimming and J lost 2 bases, with 11 bases between them. The CDR3 is 14 amino acids. CDR3 nucleotides: TGTGCCAGCAGCGTTCTCCCCTGGCCCTACGAGCAGTACTTC. Protein product: CASSVLPWPYEQYF.

The genes are TRBV2 and TRBJ2-7, with unresolved D. The CDR3 spans 13 residues. Per germline, CDR1 SNHLY and CDR2 FYNNEI. Trimming left V 2 bases short and J 3 bases short, with 8 bases between. This chain's CDR3 is CASSEKWGYEQYF. The DNA for the CDR3 is TGTGCCAGCAGTGAAAAGTGGGGCTACGAGCAGTACTTC.

The chain is built from TRBV30 and TRBJ2-3, with D perhaps matching TRBD1 or TRBD2 (6 bases each). CDR1 and CDR2 from the germline V gene are GTSNPN and SVGIG (reference sequence). There are 14 residues in the CDR3. Trimming left V 3 bases short and J 2 bases short, with 12 bases between. In DNA form, the CDR3 reads TGTGCCTGGAGAGGGGGACTGAACACAGATACGCAGTATTTT. It specifies CAWRGGLNTDTQYF.

The chain couples TRBV6-1 to TRBJ2-1; 11 bases agree with TRBD1. Trimming at V came to 7 bases and at J to 8 bases, leaving 7 bases not matched to a gene. This CDR3 region has 14 residues. CDR1 MNHNS and CDR2 SASEGT come from the germline V gene. The DNA of the CDR3 is TGTGCCAGCAAACGGACAGGGGGCGTCGATGAGCAGTTCTTC. As protein: CASKRTGGVDEQFF.

The chain combines TRBV5-1 with TRBJ1-6; D is possibly TRBD1 (6 bases). This CDR3 is built from 14 residues. The V and J ends lost 0 bases and 7 bases respectively, with 8 bases between them. CDR1 is SGHRS, CDR2 YFSETQ, per germline. DNA of the CDR3: TGCGCCAGCAGCTTGGACAGGGAAAATTCACCCCTCCACTTT. Translation: CASSLDRENSPLHF. Variable domain in full (rest from reference TRBV5-1 and TRBJ1-6): KAGVTQTPRYLIKTRGQQVTLSCSPISGHRSVSWYQQTPGQGLQFLFEYFSETQRNKGNFPGRFSGRQFSNSRSEMNVSTLELGDSALYLCASSLDRENSPLHFGNGTRLTVT.

There are many counts of this clonotype. The chain employs TRBV12-3 or TRBV12-4 and TRBJ2-3; 7 bases are shared with TRBD1. V lost 3 bases to trimming and J lost 4 bases; unmatched junction nucleotides: 4. The CDR3 has 14 amino acids. CDR3 protein: CASSLGQPADTQYF. CDR3 bases: TGTGCCAGCAGTTTGGGACAGCCCGCAGATACGCAGTATTTT.